A selection of T cell receptor beta chains follows, all from one sample in a study of cytomegalovirus exposure and HLA in healthy donors. Produced via immunoSEQ multiplex PCR; TCRdb's table is partial and in-frame only. The repertoire holds tens of thousands of clones, with approximately 88% as singletons. Sequenced: PBMCs. These TCRs come from a young man in good health and CMV-seronegative. Each CDR3 is given with its conserved first and last residue. A D gene is named only where the DNA matches it firmly. Size values are once, few and many counts, or a class for expanded clones, and some rows have none.

>once|TRBV2|NA|TRBJ2-3
CASSRTTFTDTQYF
TGTGCCAGCAGCCGGACAACCTTCACAGATACGCAGTATTTT
>once|TRBV4-3|TRBD1|TRBJ1-2
CASSQNSDRPGAYGYTF
TGCGCCAGCAGCCAAAATTCGGACAGGCCTGGTGCCTATGGCTACACCTTC
>once|TRBV2|NA|TRBJ2-7
CASGGGRSSYEQYF
TGTGCCAGCGGTGGGGGGCGCAGCTCCTACGAGCAGTACTTC
>once|TRBV7-3|TRBD2|TRBJ2-7
CASSLTGGSSYEQYF
TGTGCCAGCAGCCTTACGGGCGGGAGCTCCTACGAGCAGTACTTC
>NA|TRBV5-6|TRBD1|TRBJ2-3
CASRGQGFYTDTQYF
TGTGCCAGCAGGGGACAGGGGTTCTACACAGATACGCAGTATTTT
>NA|TRBV4-1|NA|TRBJ1-2
CASSQDNGGGYTF
TGCGCCAGCAGCCAAGATAACGGGGGTGGCTACACCTTC
>few|TRBV19|NA|TRBJ1-2
CASSIGFGGIGVDGYTF
TGTGCCAGTAGTATAGGATTTGGAGGGATCGGTGTGGATGGCTACACCTTC
>NA|TRBV19|NA|TRBJ1-2
CASSSPGQPTYYGYTF
TGTGCCAGTAGTTCTCCAGGACAGCCTACCTACTATGGCTACACCTTC
>NA|TRBV6-4|NA|TRBJ2-3
CASSDSPVTHTQYF
TGTGCCAGCAGTGACTCTCCTGTTACTCATACGCAGTATTTT
>NA|TRBV30|NA|TRBJ1-2
CAWTASRQGRYGYTF
TGTGCCTGGACCGCATCCAGGCAGGGTCGGTATGGCTACACCTTC